What follows are 4 T cell receptor beta chains derived from one specimen sequenced in a study of cytomegalovirus exposure and HLA in healthy donors. The PCR made use of 60 Vbeta and 13 Jbeta primers. Sequencing was performed with immunoSEQ multiplex PCR; in TCRdb, only in-frame clones are kept and a portion is missing. The repertoire holds 150,000 to 200,000 clones, 84% seen once, with about 6.8% in the top ten. Sequencing input: PBMCs. Every receptor here comes from a man aged 45-65 years in good health and CMV-seropositive.

In its sample, this clone was seen once. The chain uses TRBV7-2 and TRBJ1-5; no clear D gene. Trimming cost V 4 bases and J 0 bases, with 16 bases left between them. The CDR3 length is 17 residues. The V gene's germline CDR1 is SGHTA and CDR2 FQGNSA. The DNA of the CDR3 is TGTGCCAGCAGCTCTTACCCCGCCACTAATAGCAATCAGCCCCAGCATTTT. This gives the protein CASSSYPATNSNQPQHF. Combining the CDR3 with reference TRBV7-2 and TRBJ1-5 gives the whole variable domain GAGVSQSPSNKVTEKGKDVELRCDPISGHTALYWYRQSLGQGLEFLIYFQGNSAPDKSGLPSDRFSAERTGGSVSTLTIQRTQQEDSAVYLCASSSYPATNSNQPQHFGDGTRLSIL.

The chain is built from TRBV7-2 and TRBJ2-1; the D gene is possibly TRBD2 (5 bases). Trimming shortened V by 1 base and J by 0 bases, and 13 bases separated the two germline ends. The V gene's germline CDR1 is SGHTA and CDR2 FQGNSA. This CDR3 contains 17 residues. CDR3 amino acids: CASSLVAGTSSYNEQFF. CDR3 sequence (DNA): TGTGCCAGCAGCTTAGTGGCGGGCACTAGCTCCTACAATGAGCAGTTCTTC.

This chain joins TRBV2 and TRBJ2-2, with D possibly TRBD2 on 5 matching bases. The CDR3 runs to 13 residues. Trimming removed 11 bases at V and 2 bases at J, with 12 bases between. Germline lookup yields CDR1 SNHLY and CDR2 FYNNEI. DNA of the CDR3: TGTGCCGCTAGACGGGATAACACCGGGGAGCTGTTTTTT. Residues: CAARRDNTGELFF.

This clone was found a few times. V is TRBV6-5 and J is TRBJ2-7; unclear D gene. Germline-derived CDR1 and CDR2 are MNHEY and SVGAGI. V was shortened by 0 bases and J by 0 bases, with 12 bases between the two germline ends. The CDR3 totals 16 residues. The DNA for the CDR3 is TGTGCCAGCAGTTACTCACAATTCGCAGTCTCCTACGAGCAGTACTTC. Its protein product is CASSYSQFAVSYEQYF.